This is a list of T cell receptor beta chains from one sample in a study of cytomegalovirus exposure and HLA in healthy donors. Using immunoSEQ multiplex PCR, the repertoire was profiled, and TCRdb retains in-frame clones only, with some absent. The table shows tens of thousands of clones, with about 86% occurring only once. The material sequenced was PBMCs. Receptors were obtained from a boy younger than 18 in good health and CMV-seronegative. The CDR3 runs from the conserved cysteine through the conserved F or W. Each record gives: D gene, V gene, clone size, J gene, CDR3 protein, CDR3 DNA. A D gene is named only where the DNA matches it firmly. Clone size, where shown, is once, few, many, or a class for clones that have expanded.

TRBD1	TRBV7-2	-	TRBJ1-2	CASSLRGWTGSSYGYTF	TGTGCCAGCAGCTTGAGGGGTTGGACAGGGTCTTCGTATGGCTACACCTTC
-	TRBV5-1	-	TRBJ1-2	CASSLASRDSRYTF	TGCGCCAGCAGCTTGGCTTCGAGGGATAGCCGGTACACCTTC
TRBD1	TRBV6-5	-	TRBJ1-4	CASSKDRGEKLFF	TGTGCCAGCAGTAAAGACAGGGGTGAAAAACTGTTTTTT
-	TRBV5-6	-	TRBJ1-6	CASSWGPGGSYNSPLHF	TGTGCCAGCAGCTGGGGTCCGGGGGGGTCCTATAATTCACCCCTCCACTTT
TRBD2	TRBV19	-	TRBJ2-1	CASSITSGQVNEQFF	TGTGCCAGTAGTATAACTAGCGGGCAGGTCAATGAGCAGTTCTTC
TRBD1	TRBV7-9	-	TRBJ2-7	CASSLSPGTGPYEQYF	TGTGCCAGCAGCTTAAGCCCCGGGACAGGCCCCTACGAGCAGTACTTC
TRBD2	TRBV5-4	-	TRBJ2-5	CASSLMGGGDQETQYF	TGTGCCAGCAGCTTGATGGGCGGGGGGGACCAAGAGACCCAGTACTTC
TRBD1	TRBV5-4	few	TRBJ1-1	CASSLRQGTEAFF	TGTGCCAGCAGCTTGCGACAGGGTACTGAAGCTTTCTTT
-	TRBV6-1	-	TRBJ1-1	CASSDPDSEAFF	TGTGCCAGCAGTGACCCGGACAGTGAAGCTTTCTTT
-	TRBV9	-	TRBJ2-2	CASSPTGSGELFF	TGTGCCAGCAGCCCTACGGGGTCAGGGGAGCTGTTTTTT
-	TRBV25-1	-	TRBJ1-2	CASMTGYGYTF	TGTGCCAGCATGACGGGCTATGGCTACACCTTC
-	TRBV18	-	TRBJ2-2	CASSHRQENTGELFF	TGTGCCAGCTCACATCGACAGGAGAACACCGGGGAGCTGTTTTTT
-	TRBV4-3	few	TRBJ2-7	CASSQISGSGSYEQYF	TGCGCCAGCAGCCAAATTTCAGGGTCCGGCTCCTACGAGCAGTACTTC
TRBD1	TRBV6-5	-	TRBJ1-2	CASSYRTGNYGYTF	TGTGCCAGCAGTTACCGGACAGGGAACTATGGCTACACCTTC
-	TRBV12-5	-	TRBJ2-7	CASGLVLTRSSYEQYF	TGTGCTAGTGGTTTGGTATTGACGAGGAGCTCCTACGAGCAGTACTTC
-	TRBV28	-	TRBJ1-2	CASSPLFDYGYTF	TGTGCCAGCAGTCCCTTATTCGACTATGGCTACACCTTC